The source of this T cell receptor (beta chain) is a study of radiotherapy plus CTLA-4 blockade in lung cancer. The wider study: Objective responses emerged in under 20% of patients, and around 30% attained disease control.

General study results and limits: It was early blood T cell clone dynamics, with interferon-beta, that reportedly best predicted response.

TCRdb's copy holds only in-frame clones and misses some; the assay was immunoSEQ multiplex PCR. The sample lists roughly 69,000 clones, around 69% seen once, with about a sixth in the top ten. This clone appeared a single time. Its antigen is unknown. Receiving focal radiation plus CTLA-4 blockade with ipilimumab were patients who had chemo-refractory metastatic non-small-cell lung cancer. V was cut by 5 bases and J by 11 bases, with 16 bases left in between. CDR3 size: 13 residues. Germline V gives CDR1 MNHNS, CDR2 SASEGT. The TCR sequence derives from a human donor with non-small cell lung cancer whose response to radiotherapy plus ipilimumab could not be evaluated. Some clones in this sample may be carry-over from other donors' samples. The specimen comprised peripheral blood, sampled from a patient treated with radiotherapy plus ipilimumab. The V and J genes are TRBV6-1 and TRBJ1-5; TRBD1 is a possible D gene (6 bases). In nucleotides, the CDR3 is TGTGCCAGCAGTTCGGACAGTGCCGGTGCCCAGCATTTT. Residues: CASSSDSAGAQHF.